The 6 T cell receptor beta chains listed next were all sequenced from one sample in a study of identical twins. In TCRdb, the 5' RACE reads were re-called with MiXCR into one record per CDR3 protein. The sample yields just over 450,000 distinct CDR3 sequences, approximately 15% seen once. These data are also associated with another study on yellow fever vaccine responses in identical twins.

The sequenced sample was CD4+ T cells sorted from blood. These TCRs come from a woman aged 18-29 years in good health.

The chain uses TRBV10-3 and TRBJ2-5; 8 bases align to TRBD2. Germline loops: CDR1 ENHRY, CDR2 SYGVKD. Unmatched junction bases numbered 6, after V lost 4 bases and J lost 2 bases. CDR3 length equals 15 residues. CDR3 region: CAISGQLAAQETQYF. CDR3 sequence (DNA): TGTGCCATCAGTGGCCAACTAGCGGCGCAAGAGACCCAGTACTTC.

This clonotype was picked up a small number of times. The chain links TRBV30 to TRBJ2-5, with a tentative D call TRBD2 (6 bases). Per germline, CDR1 GTSNPN and CDR2 SVGIG (reference sequence). Between the trimmed V and J ends, which lost 3 bases and 3 bases, there was a span of 11 bases. CDR3 length: 13 amino acids. CDR3 in amino acids: CAWRRGEKETQYF. CDR3 DNA: TGTGCCTGGAGGCGCGGGGAAAAAGAGACCCAGTACTTC.

This clonotype was observed a handful of times. The rearrangement links TRBV7-2 to TRBJ1-2; 7 positions match TRBD1. The CDR3 is made up of 14 amino acids. J was trimmed by 0 bases and V by 5 bases; bases with no gene match: 3. The germline V gene encodes CDR1 SGHTA and CDR2 FQGNSA. CDR3 coding DNA: TGTGCCAGCAGCCCTGGGACAGCTAACTATGGCTACACCTTC. This translates into CASSPGTANYGYTF.

This clonotype has just a few counts. The chain combines TRBV4-3 with TRBJ2-1; D remains unclear. The CDR3 extends over 16 amino acids. V lost 1 base to trimming and J lost 3 bases, with 13 bases between them. In germline, CDR1 is LGHNA, CDR2 YSLEER. The CDR3: CASSQARSVIYNEQFF. The CDR3 DNA is TGCGCCAGCAGCCAAGCGCGCAGTGTTATCTACAATGAGCAGTTCTTC.

This chain links TRBV7-2 with TRBJ2-7; perhaps TRBD2 as D (6 bases). The V and J ends lost 5 bases and 0 bases respectively, with 20 bases between them. Germline V gene lookup returns CDR1 SGHTA and CDR2 FQGNSA. The CDR3 runs to 17 residues. The CDR3 loop reads CASSPRGSTGFSYEQYF. In DNA form, the CDR3 reads TGTGCCAGCAGCCCTCGGGGGTCGACGGGCTTCTCCTACGAGCAGTACTTC.

This rearrangement joins TRBV20-1 to TRBJ1-5; no reliable D call. Germline V lookup: CDR1 DFQATT, CDR2 SNEGSKA (reference sequence). The CDR3 sequence is 16 residues long. Trimming shortened V by 0 bases and J by 3 bases, and 15 bases separated the two germline ends. Written as DNA, the CDR3 is TGCAGTGCTAGAGATCGTCGGGCCAGTCTCAATCAGCCCCAGCATTTT. Its translation: CSARDRRASLNQPQHF.